The 25 T cell receptor beta chains presented below share a single source sample, sequenced in a study of T cell repertoires in cytomegalovirus infection. TCRdb analysed the reads with MiXCR anew, one entry per CDR3 protein. The sample lists about 310,000 distinct CDR3 sequences, roughly 16% occurring once. The sample consisted of PBMCs. The receptors here all came from a human donor in good health (CMV status not recorded). Some clones in this sample may be carry-over from other donors' samples.

The rearrangement links TRBV19 to TRBJ1-3; D is possibly TRBD1 (6 bases). CDR1 LNHDA and CDR2 SQIVND come from the germline V gene (reference sequence). Between the trimmed V and J ends, which lost 3 bases and 2 bases, there was a span of 8 bases. This CDR3 is built from 14 residues. The CDR3 reads CASSMRTAGNTIYF. The CDR3 DNA follows: TGTGCCAGTAGTATGCGGACAGCTGGAAACACCATATATTTT.

This clonotype was counted a few times. V is TRBV7-2 and J is TRBJ2-2; D may be TRBD2 (6 bases). The germline gives CDR1 SGHTA, CDR2 FQGNSA. The CDR3 totals 16 residues. The V end lost 2 bases, the J end lost 5 bases, and 15 bases lay between the germline ends. The CDR3 reads CASSLILAGGTGELFF. CDR3 coding DNA: TGTGCCAGCAGCTTAATTTTGGCCGGGGGTACCGGGGAGCTGTTTTTT.

This clonotype was recorded many times. In DNA, the CDR3 is TGTGCCAGCAGCCTGACTGGGGGGAGACTGTTTTTT. Protein: CASSLTGGRLFF. The J gene is TRBJ1-4, the V gene TRBV7-2, with TRBD1 as a possible D gene (5 bases). The ends were cut back, 5 bases at V and 13 bases at J, with 14 bases in the middle. There are 12 residues in the CDR3. Per germline, CDR1 SGHTA and CDR2 FQGNSA.

This chain uses TRBV19 with TRBJ1-5, with unresolved D. Germline CDR1 is LNHDA and CDR2 is SQIVND (reference sequence). Trimming pared 3 bases from V and 2 bases from J, leaving 14 bases between. This CDR3 contains 16 residues. CDR3 nucleotide sequence: TGTGCCAGTAGTATTCGGCCCCTACCGGGCAATCAGCCCCAGCATTTT. As protein: CASSIRPLPGNQPQHF.

This clonotype occurred a few times. The chain joins TRBV4-3 to TRBJ1-6; D remains ambiguous. V was shortened by 1 base and J by 5 bases, with 9 bases between the two germline ends. Germline CDR1 is LGHNA and CDR2 is YSLEER. The CDR3 has 15 amino acids. CDR3 amino acids: CASSQGPGDNSPLHF. The CDR3 bases are TGCGCCAGCAGCCAAGGGCCAGGCGATAATTCACCCCTCCACTTT.

This chain joins TRBV5-6 and TRBJ1-6; TRBD1 agrees at 8 bases. CDR3 length equals 16 residues. V gave up 0 bases and J gave up 9 bases; unmatched junction bases: 8. The germline V gene has CDR1 SGHDT and CDR2 YYEEEE. Here the CDR3 DNA reads TGTGCCAGCAGCTTGGAGTCGACAGGGGTTTTTTCACCCCTCCACTTT. Amino acids: CASSLESTGVFSPLHF.

This clonotype has ten or more counts. V gene TRBV5-1 combines with J gene TRBJ1-4, with D unresolved. Germline loops: CDR1 SGHRS, CDR2 YFSETQ. The CDR3 sequence is 14 residues long. V was trimmed by 1 base and J by 7 bases, leaving 11 bases between them. The CDR3 spells CASSLTTAGEKLFF. The DNA of the CDR3 is TGCGCCAGCAGCTTGACCACGGCGGGTGAAAAACTGTTTTTT.

This clonotype was observed a few times. The genes are TRBV6-2 or TRBV6-3 and TRBJ2-7; D is possibly TRBD2 (6 bases). V lost 7 bases to trimming and J lost 3 bases, with 19 bases between them. The CDR3 is 15 residues long. Germline V gene lookup returns CDR1 MNHEY and CDR2 SVGEGT. The CDR3: CASTPRGNGIYEQYF. The CDR3 nucleotides are TGTGCCAGCACCCCCCGGGGGAACGGCATCTACGAGCAGTACTTC.

The CDR3 sequence: CASSYYRTSGGEVVSRKTQYF. The CDR3, as DNA: TGTGCCAGCAGTTACTATAGGACTAGCGGGGGGGAGGTTGTCAGTCGGAAGACCCAGTACTTC. The chain uses TRBV6-8 and TRBJ2-5; 15 bases line up with TRBD2. V shed 1 base, J shed 6 bases, and the junction held 18 bases outside the gene matches. The V gene's germline CDR1 is MNHGY and CDR2 SAAAGT. This CDR3 comprises 21 residues.

The chain employs TRBV5-6 and TRBJ1-5, with D possibly being TRBD1 (5 bases). There are 15 residues in the CDR3. V was trimmed by 2 bases and J by 1 base, leaving 10 bases between them. Germline values: CDR1 SGHDT, CDR2 YYEEEE. Written as DNA, the CDR3 is TGTGCCAGCAGCTTTAAAGGGGCAAGCAATCAGCCCCAGCATTTT. It yields the protein CASSFKGASNQPQHF.

In this sample, this clonotype turned up a few times. The gene calls are TRBV7-2 and TRBJ2-1; maybe TRBD1 (5 bases). CDR3 length equals 15 residues. Germline CDR1 is SGHTA and CDR2 is FQGNSA. V lost 1 base and J lost 7, with 14 bases in between. The CDR3: CASSLVVRAENEQFF. Here the CDR3 DNA reads TGTGCCAGCAGCTTAGTAGTCAGGGCGGAGAATGAGCAGTTCTTC.

This sequence joins TRBV28 and TRBJ1-2; D uncertain. This CDR3 contains 12 residues. Germline V lookup: CDR1 MDHEN, CDR2 SYDVKM. The V and J ends lost 7 bases and 8 bases respectively, with 14 bases between them. CDR3 sequence (DNA): TGTGCCAGCACCGGGCCCTCAGACGGCTACACCTTC. The encoded protein is CASTGPSDGYTF.

This clonotype was recorded many times. The chain has TRBV6-5 and TRBJ1-3; D is possibly TRBD1 (6 bases). In germline, CDR1 is MNHEY, CDR2 SVGAGI. Deletions cut 6 bases from V and 4 bases from J, with 22 bases between. The CDR3 length is 17 residues. The DNA for the CDR3 is TGTGCCAGCAGCCGGGGGACATCCATTTTCCCCGGAAACACCATATATTTT. It translates to CASSRGTSIFPGNTIYF.

The chain combines TRBV20-1 with TRBJ1-2; D may be TRBD1 (5 bases). The V end lost 6 bases, the J end lost 4 bases, and 15 bases lay between the germline ends. Germline-derived CDR1 and CDR2 are DFQATT and SNEGSKA (reference sequence). The CDR3 extends over 13 amino acids. The CDR3 DNA reads TGCAGTGCGGCAGTTACAGGATTCTATGGCTACACCTTC. Amino acids: CSAAVTGFYGYTF.

This clonotype showed up just a few times. V is TRBV20-1 and J is TRBJ1-5; D might be TRBD1 (6 bases). The CDR3 runs 15 residues. V was trimmed by 0 bases and J by 5 bases, leaving 14 bases between them. Germline CDR1 reads DFQATT; CDR2 reads SNEGSKA (reference sequence). Here the CDR3 reads CSARDQAGVYQPQHF. CDR3 in DNA: TGCAGTGCTAGAGATCAGGCAGGGGTCTATCAGCCCCAGCATTTT.

This clonotype was counted at least ten times. The chain carries TRBV7-2 and TRBJ2-5, with 11 bases identical to TRBD2. The CDR3 spans 15 residues. With 0 bases clipped from V and 5 bases from J, the junction kept 2 bases outside the gene matches. The germline gives CDR1 SGHTA, CDR2 FQGNSA. The CDR3 region is CASSLASGGEETQYF. The CDR3 DNA is TGTGCCAGCAGCTTAGCTAGCGGGGGGGAGGAGACCCAGTACTTC. Drawing the rest from reference TRBV7-2 and TRBJ2-5, the complete variable domain is GAGVSQSPSNKVTEKGKDVELRCDPISGHTALYWYRQSLGQGLEFLIYFQGNSAPDKSGLPSDRFSAERTGGSVSTLTIQRTQQEDSAVYLCASSLASGGEETQYFGPGTRLLVL.

The chain uses TRBV20-1 and TRBJ1-4; TRBD1 aligns across 8 bases. This CDR3 region has 14 residues. The V and J ends lost 0 bases and 8 bases, in that order; junction bases with no gene match: 5. The germline gives CDR1 DFQATT, CDR2 SNEGSKA (reference sequence). The CDR3 spells CSARDPGGGEKLFF. The CDR3 coding sequence is TGCAGTGCTAGAGATCCAGGGGGCGGCGAAAAACTGTTTTTT.

This clonotype was picked up many times. The chain uses TRBV28 and TRBJ2-3; TRBD2 matches at 7 bases. CDR3 length: 17 residues. With 5 bases clipped from V and 1 base from J, the junction kept 12 bases outside the gene matches. CDR1 and CDR2 (germline): MDHEN, SYDVKM. Here the CDR3 DNA reads TGTGCCAGCAGTCCCTGGGGGGGTAAGGTTGGCACAGATACGCAGTATTTT. Its protein product is CASSPWGGKVGTDTQYF.

This clonotype was recorded at least ten times. The V and J genes are TRBV7-2 and TRBJ2-2; D unresolved. Germline-derived CDR1 and CDR2 are SGHTA and FQGNSA. Trimming took off 1 base at V and 1 base at J, with 10 bases between the two ends. CDR3 size: 16 residues. CDR3 sequence: CASSLDSLLNTGELFF. The CDR3 DNA sequence: TGTGCCAGCAGCTTAGACAGCCTCCTGAACACCGGGGAGCTGTTTTTT.

This clonotype was seen ten or more times. The chain joins TRBV2 to TRBJ1-4; D is unresolved. V gave up 8 bases and J gave up 0 bases, with 10 bases separating them. Germline assignment: CDR1 SNHLY and CDR2 FYNNEI. The CDR3 sequence is 14 residues long. The CDR3 sequence is CASFAVATNEKLFF. The DNA for the CDR3 is TGTGCCAGCTTTGCGGTGGCAACTAATGAAAAACTGTTTTTT.

This clonotype was detected only a few times. The V and J genes are TRBV12-3 or TRBV12-4 and TRBJ2-1; no clear D. CDR3 size: 11 residues. The V and J ends lost 0 bases and 10 bases respectively, with 4 bases between them. The CDR3 coding sequence is TGTGCCAGCAGTTTAGCGGGGGAGCAGTTCTTC. Protein product: CASSLAGEQFF.

This clonotype was seen a few times. The chain carries TRBV20-1 and TRBJ1-4; 7 bases match TRBD1. After removal of 3 bases from V and 3 bases from J, the junction contained 13 bases not matched to a gene. The length of the CDR3 is 17 residues. Germline V gene lookup returns CDR1 DFQATT and CDR2 SNEGSKA (reference sequence). This chain's CDR3 is CSARGETGLGSNEKLFF. CDR3 nucleotide sequence: TGCAGTGCTAGGGGAGAGACAGGGCTCGGGTCTAATGAAAAACTGTTTTTT.

There are many counts of this clonotype. The chain uses TRBV7-9 and TRBJ1-1, with D possibly TRBD1 on 5 matching bases. Trimming took off 2 bases at V and 5 bases at J, with 18 bases between the two ends. Germline CDR1 and CDR2: SEHNR and FQNEAQ (reference sequence). The length of the CDR3 is 16 residues. Here the CDR3 reads CASSLPRGIGLTEAFF. The CDR3 nucleotides read TGTGCCAGCAGCTTACCCCGGGGGATCGGTTTGACTGAAGCTTTCTTT.

This clonotype was seen repeatedly, ten times or more. V gene TRBV12-3 or TRBV12-4 combines with J gene TRBJ1-1, with D possibly being TRBD1 (5 bases). The germline V and J ends were trimmed by 3 bases and 2 bases, with 7 bases remaining between them. The CDR3 is made up of 13 amino acids. In DNA, the CDR3 is TGTGCCAGCAGTTTTTGGGGCAACACTGAAGCTTTCTTT. It yields the protein CASSFWGNTEAFF.

The sample holds a few counts of this clonotype. The chain recombines TRBV19 with TRBJ2-3; 10 nucleotides line up with TRBD2. The V and J ends lost 9 bases and 0 bases, in that order; junction bases with no gene match: 18. CDR3 length equals 19 residues. Germline-derived CDR1 and CDR2 are LNHDA and SQIVND (reference sequence). The CDR3 DNA reads TGTGCCAGCAGCCCACTAGCGGGAACTTCCACCCATAGCACAGATACGCAGTATTTT. This encodes CASSPLAGTSTHSTDTQYF. The variable domain in full, completed from reference TRBV19 and TRBJ2-3, reads DGGITQSPKYLFRKEGQNVTLSCEQNLNHDAMYWYRQDPGQGLRLIYYSQIVNDFQKGDIAEGYSVSREKKESFPLTVTSAQKNPTAFYLCASSPLAGTSTHSTDTQYFGPGTRLTVL.